Below, one T cell receptor (beta chain) is given with its context. The V gene end was trimmed by 5 bases and the J gene end by 0 bases; junction bases not matched to a gene: 6. The CDR3 is 15 amino acids. CDR1 is SGHAT and CDR2 is FQNNGV in the germline V gene. Only in-frame clones appear in the TCRdb table, and some are missing; sequencing was by immunoSEQ multiplex PCR. Of about 47,000 clones in the sample, around 90% were seen once. The data were obtained in a study of T cell changes during pregnancy in multiple sclerosis. Specimen: peripheral blood, collected in the first trimester of pregnancy. V usage is TRBV11-2 and J usage is TRBJ1-1; 7 nucleotides agree with TRBD1. This receptor was obtained from a female donor with multiple sclerosis, enrolled in a pregnancy study. CDR3 residues: CASSRGTVMNTEAFF. CDR3 bases: TGTGCCAGCAGCCGGGGGACAGTAATGAACACTGAAGCTTTCTTT.